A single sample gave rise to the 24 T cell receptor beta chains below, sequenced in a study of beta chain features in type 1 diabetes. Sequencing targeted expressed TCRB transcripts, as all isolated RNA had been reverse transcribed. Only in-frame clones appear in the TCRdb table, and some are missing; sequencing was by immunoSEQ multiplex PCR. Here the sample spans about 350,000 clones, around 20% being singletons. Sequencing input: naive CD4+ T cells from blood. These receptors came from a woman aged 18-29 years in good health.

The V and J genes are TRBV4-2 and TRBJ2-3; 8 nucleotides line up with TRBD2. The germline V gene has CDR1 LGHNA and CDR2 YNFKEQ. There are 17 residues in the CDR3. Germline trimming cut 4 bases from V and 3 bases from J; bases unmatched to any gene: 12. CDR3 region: CASSRNQAGEGTDTQYF. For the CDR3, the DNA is TGTGCCAGCAGCCGGAACCAAGCGGGAGAAGGGACAGATACGCAGTATTTT.

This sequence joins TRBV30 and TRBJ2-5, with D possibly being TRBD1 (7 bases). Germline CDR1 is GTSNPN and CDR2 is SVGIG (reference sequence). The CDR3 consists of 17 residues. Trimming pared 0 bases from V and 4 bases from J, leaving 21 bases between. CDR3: CAWSVPGGRRGRETQYF. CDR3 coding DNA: TGTGCCTGGAGTGTACCGGGTGGCAGGAGGGGGCGAGAGACCCAGTACTTC.

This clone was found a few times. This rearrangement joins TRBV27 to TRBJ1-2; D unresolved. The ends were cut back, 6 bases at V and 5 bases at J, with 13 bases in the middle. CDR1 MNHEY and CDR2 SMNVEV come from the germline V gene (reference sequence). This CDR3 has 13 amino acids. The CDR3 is CASSPRDPYGYTF. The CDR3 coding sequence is TGTGCCAGCAGCCCACGGGATCCGTATGGCTACACCTTC.

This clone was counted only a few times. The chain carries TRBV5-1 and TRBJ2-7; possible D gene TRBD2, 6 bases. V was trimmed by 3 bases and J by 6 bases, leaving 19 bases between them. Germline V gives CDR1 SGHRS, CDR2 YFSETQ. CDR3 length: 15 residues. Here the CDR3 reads CASSSASEPGGEQYF. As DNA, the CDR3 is TGCGCCAGCAGCTCGGCGTCCGAACCCGGGGGCGAGCAGTACTTC. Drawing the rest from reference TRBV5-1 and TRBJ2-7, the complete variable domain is KAGVTQTPRYLIKTRGQQVTLSCSPISGHRSVSWYQQTPGQGLQFLFEYFSETQRNKGNFPGRFSGRQFSNSRSEMNVSTLELGDSALYLCASSSASEPGGEQYFGPGTRLTVT.

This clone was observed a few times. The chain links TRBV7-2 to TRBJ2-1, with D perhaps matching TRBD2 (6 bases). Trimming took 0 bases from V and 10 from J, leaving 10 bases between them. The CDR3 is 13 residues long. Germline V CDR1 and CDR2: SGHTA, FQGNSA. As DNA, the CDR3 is TGTGCCAGCAGCTTAGCAGGGGACTTAGAGCAGTTCTTC. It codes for CASSLAGDLEQFF.

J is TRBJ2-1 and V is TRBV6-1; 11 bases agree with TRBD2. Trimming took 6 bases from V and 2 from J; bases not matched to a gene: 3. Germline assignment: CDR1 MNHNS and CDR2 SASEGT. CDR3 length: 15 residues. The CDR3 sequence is CASRTSGSTYNEQFF. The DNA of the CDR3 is TGTGCCAGCAGAACTAGCGGGAGCACCTACAATGAGCAGTTCTTC.

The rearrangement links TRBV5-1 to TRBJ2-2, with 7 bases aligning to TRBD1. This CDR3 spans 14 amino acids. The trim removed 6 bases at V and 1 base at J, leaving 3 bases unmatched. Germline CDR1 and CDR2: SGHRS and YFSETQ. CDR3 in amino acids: CASTGQMNTGELFF. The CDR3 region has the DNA TGCGCCAGCACGGGACAGATGAACACCGGGGAGCTGTTTTTT.

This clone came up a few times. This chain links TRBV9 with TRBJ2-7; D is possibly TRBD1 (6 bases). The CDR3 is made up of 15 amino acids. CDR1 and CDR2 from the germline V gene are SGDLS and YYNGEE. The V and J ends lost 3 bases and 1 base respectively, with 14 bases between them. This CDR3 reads CASSASGTTSYEQYF. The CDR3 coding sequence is TGTGCCAGCAGCGCCTCCGGGACAACTTCCTACGAGCAGTACTTC.

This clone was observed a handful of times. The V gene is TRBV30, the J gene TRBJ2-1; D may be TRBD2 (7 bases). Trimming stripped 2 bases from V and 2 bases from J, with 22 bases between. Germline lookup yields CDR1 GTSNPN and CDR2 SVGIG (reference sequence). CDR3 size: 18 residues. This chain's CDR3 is CAWSSLGGGAGTYNEQFF. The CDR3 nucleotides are TGTGCCTGGAGTTCTTTGGGAGGGGGGGCTGGAACCTACAATGAGCAGTTCTTC.

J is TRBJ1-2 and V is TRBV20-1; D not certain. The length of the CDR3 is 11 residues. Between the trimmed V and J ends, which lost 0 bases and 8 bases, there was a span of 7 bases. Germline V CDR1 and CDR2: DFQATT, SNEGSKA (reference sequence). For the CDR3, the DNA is TGCAGTGCTAGAGAACGTCAGGGCTACACCTTC. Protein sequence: CSARERQGYTF.

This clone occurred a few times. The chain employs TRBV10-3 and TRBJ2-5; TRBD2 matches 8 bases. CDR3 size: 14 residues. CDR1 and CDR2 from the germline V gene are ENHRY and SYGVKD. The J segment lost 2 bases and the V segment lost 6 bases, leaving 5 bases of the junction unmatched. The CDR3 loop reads CAIRGGGQQETQYF. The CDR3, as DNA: TGTGCCATCAGGGGCGGGGGGCAACAAGAGACCCAGTACTTC.

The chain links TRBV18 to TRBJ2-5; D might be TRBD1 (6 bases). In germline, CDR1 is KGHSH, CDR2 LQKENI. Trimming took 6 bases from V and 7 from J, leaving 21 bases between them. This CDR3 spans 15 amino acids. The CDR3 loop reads CASSTPSNPRGTQYF. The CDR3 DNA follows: TGTGCCAGCTCCACACCGTCTAACCCCAGGGGGACCCAGTACTTC.

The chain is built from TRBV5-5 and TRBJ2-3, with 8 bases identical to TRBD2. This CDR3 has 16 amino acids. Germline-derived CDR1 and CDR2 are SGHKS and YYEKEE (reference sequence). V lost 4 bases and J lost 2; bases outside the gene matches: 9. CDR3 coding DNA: TGTGCCAGCAGCCGTTATGACGGGAGGGACACAGATACGCAGTATTTT. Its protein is CASSRYDGRDTDTQYF.

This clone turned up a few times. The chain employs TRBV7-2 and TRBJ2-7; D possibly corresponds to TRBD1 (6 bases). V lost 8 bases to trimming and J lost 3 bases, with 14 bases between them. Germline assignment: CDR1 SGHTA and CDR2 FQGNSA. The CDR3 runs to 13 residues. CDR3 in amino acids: CASSEAGDYEQYF. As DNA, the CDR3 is TGTGCCAGCTCTGAGGCAGGGGACTACGAGCAGTACTTC.

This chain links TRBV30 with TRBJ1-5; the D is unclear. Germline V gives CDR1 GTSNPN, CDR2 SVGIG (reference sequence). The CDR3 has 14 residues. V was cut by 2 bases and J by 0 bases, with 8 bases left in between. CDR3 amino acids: CAWSRENSNQPQHF. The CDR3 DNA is TGTGCCTGGAGTAGGGAGAATAGCAATCAGCCCCAGCATTTT. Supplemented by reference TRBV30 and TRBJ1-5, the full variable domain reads SQTIHQWPATLVQPVGSPLSLECTVEGTSNPNLYWYRQAAGRGLQLLFYSVGIGQISSEVPQNLSASRPQDRQFILSSKKLLLSDSGFYLCAWSRENSNQPQHFGDGTRLSIL.

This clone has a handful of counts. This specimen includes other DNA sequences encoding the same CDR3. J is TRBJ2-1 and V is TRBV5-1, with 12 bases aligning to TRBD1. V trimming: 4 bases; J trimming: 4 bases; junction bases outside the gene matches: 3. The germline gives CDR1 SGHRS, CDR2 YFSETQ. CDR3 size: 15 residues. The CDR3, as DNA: TGCGCCAGCAGCCCGGGACAGGGGGCTTACAATGAGCAGTTCTTC. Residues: CASSPGQGAYNEQFF.

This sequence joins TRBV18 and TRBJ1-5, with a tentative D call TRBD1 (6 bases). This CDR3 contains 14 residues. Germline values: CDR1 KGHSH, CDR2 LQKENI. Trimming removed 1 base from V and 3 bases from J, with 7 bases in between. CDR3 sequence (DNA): TGTGCCAGCTCACCACTGGGGGCCAATCAGCCCCAGCATTTT. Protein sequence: CASSPLGANQPQHF.

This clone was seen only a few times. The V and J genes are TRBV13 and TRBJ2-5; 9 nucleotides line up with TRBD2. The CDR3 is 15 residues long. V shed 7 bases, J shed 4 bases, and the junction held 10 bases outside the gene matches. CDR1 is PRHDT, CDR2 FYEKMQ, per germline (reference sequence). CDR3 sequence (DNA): TGTGCCAGCACACGGAGGCCTAGCGGGATAGAGACCCAGTACTTC. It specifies CASTRRPSGIETQYF.

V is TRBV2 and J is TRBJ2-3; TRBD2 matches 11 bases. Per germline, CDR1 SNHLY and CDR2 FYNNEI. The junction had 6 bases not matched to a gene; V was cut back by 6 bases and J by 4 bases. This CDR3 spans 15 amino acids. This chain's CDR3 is CASRAFSGRADTQYF. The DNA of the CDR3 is TGTGCCAGCAGAGCTTTTAGCGGGAGGGCAGATACGCAGTATTTT.

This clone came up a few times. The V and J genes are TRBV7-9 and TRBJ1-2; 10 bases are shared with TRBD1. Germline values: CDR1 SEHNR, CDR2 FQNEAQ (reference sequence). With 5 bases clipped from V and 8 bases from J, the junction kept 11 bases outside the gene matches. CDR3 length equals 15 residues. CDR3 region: CASSTRQGAEEGYTF. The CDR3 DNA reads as TGTGCCAGCAGCACCAGACAGGGGGCAGAGGAAGGCTACACCTTC.

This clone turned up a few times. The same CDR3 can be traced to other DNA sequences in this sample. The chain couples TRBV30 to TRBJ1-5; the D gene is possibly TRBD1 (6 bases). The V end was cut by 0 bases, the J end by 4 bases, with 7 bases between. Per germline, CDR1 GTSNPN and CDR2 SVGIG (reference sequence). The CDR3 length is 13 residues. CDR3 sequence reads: CAWSVRGNQPQHF. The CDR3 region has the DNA TGTGCCTGGAGTGTAAGGGGGAATCAGCCCCAGCATTTT.

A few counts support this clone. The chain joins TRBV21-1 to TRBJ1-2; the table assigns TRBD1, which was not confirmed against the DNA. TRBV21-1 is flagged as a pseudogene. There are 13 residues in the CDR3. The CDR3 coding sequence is TGTGCCAGCAGCATCACAGGGGGTGGTGGCTACACCTTC. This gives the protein CASSITGGGGYTF.

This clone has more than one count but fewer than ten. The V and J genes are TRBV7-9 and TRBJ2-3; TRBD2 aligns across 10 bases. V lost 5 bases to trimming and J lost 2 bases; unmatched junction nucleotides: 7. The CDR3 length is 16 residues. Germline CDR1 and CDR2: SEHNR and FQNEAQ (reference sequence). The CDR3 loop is CASSRIAGGLTDTQYF. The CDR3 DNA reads TGTGCCAGCAGCCGTATAGCGGGAGGACTCACAGATACGCAGTATTTT.

CDR3 in DNA: TGTGCCAGCAGCGGTGGACAGGGAAGGGAGACCCAGTACTTC. It translates to CASSGGQGRETQYF. The chain employs TRBV9 and TRBJ2-5; 8 bases line up with TRBD1. The CDR3 is made up of 14 amino acids. Looked up from germline, CDR1 is SGDLS and CDR2 is YYNGEE. V dropped 3 bases and J dropped 5; count of bases not matched to a gene: 6.